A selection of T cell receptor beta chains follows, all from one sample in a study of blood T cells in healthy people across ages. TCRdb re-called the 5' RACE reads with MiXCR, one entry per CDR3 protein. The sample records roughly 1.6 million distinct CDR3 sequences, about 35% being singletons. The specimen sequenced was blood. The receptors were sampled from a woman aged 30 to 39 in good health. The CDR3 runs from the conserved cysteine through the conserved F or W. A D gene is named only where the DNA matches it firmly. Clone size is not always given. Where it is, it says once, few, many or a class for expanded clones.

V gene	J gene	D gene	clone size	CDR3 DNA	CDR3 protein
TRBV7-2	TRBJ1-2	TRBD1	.	TGTGCCAGCAGCTTAGAATTTATTTCGGACAGGAGCTACACCTTC	CASSLEFISDRSYTF
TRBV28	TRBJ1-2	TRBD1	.	TGTGCCAGCAGTACCCAACAGGGGGCAAATGGCTACACCTTC	CASSTQQGANGYTF
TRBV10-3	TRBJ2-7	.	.	TGTGCCATCAGTACCCCGGGGGAAGCCTACGAGCAGTACTTC	CAISTPGEAYEQYF
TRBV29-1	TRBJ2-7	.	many	TGCAGCGTATCCCACCGGGGAGAAGGCTACGAGCAGTACTTC	CSVSHRGEGYEQYF
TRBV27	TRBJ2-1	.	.	TGTGCCAGCAGTTGGGAACTCAAATTTGGTGAGCAGTTCTTC	CASSWELKFGEQFF
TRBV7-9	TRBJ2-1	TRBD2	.	TGTGCCAGCAGCTCGGCCGGGACTAGCAATGAGCAGTTCTTC	CASSSAGTSNEQFF
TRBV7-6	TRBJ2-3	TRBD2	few	TGTGCCAGCAGCTCCCTCGCAGTAGCGGGGTTCCTGGCAGATACGCAGTATTTT	CASSSLAVAGFLADTQYF
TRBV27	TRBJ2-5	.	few	TGTGCCAGCAGTCCCCGGGGCAGGGTATTGGGTGAGACCCAGTACTTC	CASSPRGRVLGETQYF
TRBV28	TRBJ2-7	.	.	TGTGCCAGCAGAGAAACAGGGGGAAGCGGGGCATACCTCCACGAGCAGTACTTC	CASRETGGSGAYLHEQYF
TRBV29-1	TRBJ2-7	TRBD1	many	TGCAGCGTTGGGGGGACAGGGGGTAAGCAGTACTTC	CSVGGTGGKQYF
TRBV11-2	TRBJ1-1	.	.	TGTGCCAGCAGCTTAGGATGGGGGTACGGGGACACTGAAGCTTTCTTT	CASSLGWGYGDTEAFF
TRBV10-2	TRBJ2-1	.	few	TGCGCCAGCAGTGACTGGGACACGGTGTATGAGAGTGAGCAGTTCTTC	CASSDWDTVYESEQFF
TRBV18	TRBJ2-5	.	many	TGTGCCAGCAGCCCGACTCCGCAAGAGACCCAGTACTTC	CASSPTPQETQYF
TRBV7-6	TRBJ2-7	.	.	TGTGCCAGCACCCTGGAGGGGAGTCCCTACGAGCAGTACTTC	CASTLEGSPYEQYF
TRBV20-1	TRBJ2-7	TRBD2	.	TGCAGTGCATCGACTAGCGGGGGCTACGAGCAGTACTTC	CSASTSGGYEQYF
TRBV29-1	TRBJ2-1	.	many	TGCAGCGTTGAAGTAGCTAGCGCTTTCTCCTACAATGAGCAGTTCTTC	CSVEVASAFSYNEQFF
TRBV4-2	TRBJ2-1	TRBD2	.	TGTGCCAGCAGCCAATCGCCTAGCGGGCGTTACAATGAGCAGTTCTTC	CASSQSPSGRYNEQFF
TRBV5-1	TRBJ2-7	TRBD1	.	TGCGCCAGCAGCCCGTGGGACAGGGCCACCTACGAGCAGTACTTC	CASSPWDRATYEQYF
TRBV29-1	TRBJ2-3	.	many	TGCAGCGTTGGGGGCCTAATGGAGGCAGATACGCAGTATTTT	CSVGGLMEADTQYF
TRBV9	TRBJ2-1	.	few	TGTGCCAGCAGCCCACGGACTCCCTCGGGTGCCGATGAGCAGTTCTTC	CASSPRTPSGADEQFF
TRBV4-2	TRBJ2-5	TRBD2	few	TGTGCCAGCAGCCAAGGTCAAGCGGGGGGGAAAGAGACCCAGTACTTC	CASSQGQAGGKETQYF
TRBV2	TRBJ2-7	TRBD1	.	TGTGCCAGCAGTCCCCGACAGGGGGAAGACGAGCAGTACTTC	CASSPRQGEDEQYF
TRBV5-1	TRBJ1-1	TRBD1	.	TGCGCCAGCGCCGCCGGGACAGAGAACACTGAAGCTTTCTTT	CASAAGTENTEAFF
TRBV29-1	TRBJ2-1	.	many	TGCAGCGTTGAAAGCCAGGCTGACAATGAGCAGTTCTTC	CSVESQADNEQFF
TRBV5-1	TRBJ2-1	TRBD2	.	TGCGCCAGCAGCATGAGAACTAGCGGAAGCAACAATGAGCAGTTCTTC	CASSMRTSGSNNEQFF
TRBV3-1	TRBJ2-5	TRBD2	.	TGTGCCAGCAGCCAACCCCACGGGAGGGAGGAGACCCAGTACTTC	CASSQPHGREETQYF
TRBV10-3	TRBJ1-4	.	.	TGTGCCATCAGTGAGTCACCGGGGACCGCAACTAATGAAAAACTGTTTTTT	CAISESPGTATNEKLFF